These 25 T cell receptor beta chains share one sample of origin, sequenced in a study of shared clonotypes between healthy human individuals (dated by TCRdb to 2018 to 2021). Preparation of the library involved the immunoSEQ multiplex PCR assay. In its TCRdb copy, this immuneACCESS table keeps in-frame sequences only and misses some clones. Where compared with another copy, unresolved V genes explain less than half of these, and the others have no known cause. The sample table contains some 1.4 million clones; only one count was recorded for roughly 96% of them. The biggest ten clones account for over 1% of the sample. The sequenced sample consisted of naive CD4+ T cells sorted from blood. Interpreted using the paper, the cell subset or site label stands for: CD45RA+ positively selected. The receptor set was obtained from a man aged 30 to 45 in good health.

The chain recombines TRBV29-1 with TRBJ2-7, with D uncertain. Per the germline V gene, CDR1 is SQVTM and CDR2 is ANQGSEA. V lost 4 bases and J 1 base, leaving 5 bases between the germline ends. CDR3 size: 11 residues. CDR3 protein: CSVGFSYEQYF. CDR3 coding DNA: TGCAGCGTTGGTTTTTCCTACGAGCAGTACTTC.

This chain joins TRBV6-5 and TRBJ2-7; D might be TRBD1 or TRBD2, each matching 5 bases. The V and J ends lost 0 bases and 6 bases respectively, with 18 bases between them. The CDR3 totals 16 residues. The V gene's germline CDR1 is MNHEY and CDR2 SVGAGI. The CDR3 protein is CASSYSKTSPGGEQYF. As DNA, the CDR3 is TGTGCCAGCAGTTACTCGAAGACCAGCCCTGGGGGCGAGCAGTACTTC.

About this clone: Other DNA sequences in the sample encode the same CDR3. V and J are TRBV18 and TRBJ2-1; D is unclear. V was pared by 0 bases and J by 3 bases, with 3 bases between. Germline V gene lookup returns CDR1 KGHSH and CDR2 LQKENI. The CDR3 covers 13 residues. CDR3 loop: CASSPPGYNEQFF. As DNA, the CDR3 is TGTGCCAGCTCACCACCAGGCTACAATGAGCAGTTCTTC.

The chain joins TRBV28 to TRBJ2-2; D uncertain. The CDR3 runs to 13 residues. V lost 1 base and J 3 bases, leaving 3 bases between the germline ends. Germline V gene sequence: CDR1 MDHEN, CDR2 SYDVKM. The DNA for the CDR3 is TGTGCCAGCAGTTTATTGTACACCGGGGAGCTGTTTTTT. Translating it yields CASSLLYTGELFF.

The J gene is TRBJ2-5, the V gene TRBV5-1; the D gene is possibly TRBD1 (6 bases). The CDR3 extends over 13 amino acids. Germline V gene sequence: CDR1 SGHRS, CDR2 YFSETQ. Trimming removed 4 bases at V and 4 bases at J, with 11 bases between. This chain's CDR3 is CASSVDRLETQYF. The CDR3 DNA sequence: TGCGCCAGCAGCGTTGACAGGCTAGAGACCCAGTACTTC.

CDR3 nucleotides: TGTGCCAGCAGTGACTCGGCAGGGCCCGACTATGGCTACACCTTC. It encodes CASSDSAGPDYGYTF. The chain uses TRBV6-4 and TRBJ1-2; D may be TRBD1 (5 bases). Trimming removed 0 bases at V and 3 bases at J, with 11 bases between. The CDR3 runs to 15 residues. CDR1 and CDR2 (germline): MRHNA, SNTAGT.

The chain joins TRBV19 to TRBJ2-1, with 8 bases aligning to TRBD2. V was pared by 5 bases and J by 6 bases, with 12 bases of the junction left unmatched. The CDR3 loop spans 16 amino acids. CDR1 is LNHDA, CDR2 SQIVND, per germline (reference sequence). The CDR3 DNA follows: TGTGCCAGTAGTTACTATAGCGGGATGACCATCAATGAGCAGTTCTTC. This encodes CASSYYSGMTINEQFF.

The chain has TRBV5-1 and TRBJ2-1, with TRBD2 matching 7 bases. The germline CDR1 and CDR2 sequences are SGHRS and YFSETQ. CDR3 length equals 15 residues. Trimming at V came to 5 bases and at J to 8 bases, leaving 13 bases not matched to a gene. This chain's CDR3 is CASRLRLAAWDEQFF. CDR3 coding DNA: TGCGCCAGCAGGCTCAGACTAGCCGCGTGGGATGAGCAGTTCTTC.

DNA of the CDR3: TGTGCCAGCAGCTTGAAGGGTTGGTTAGATGAGCAGTTCTTC. Its protein product is CASSLKGWLDEQFF. V gene TRBV7-3 combines with J gene TRBJ2-1; D gene unclear. V lost 3 bases to trimming and J lost 8 bases, with 14 bases between them. The CDR3 is made up of 14 amino acids. Germline CDR1 SGHTA, CDR2 FQGTGA. Together with reference TRBV7-3 and TRBJ2-1, the CDR3 gives the full variable domain: GAGVSQTPSNKVTEKGKYVELRCDPISGHTALYWYRQSLGQGPEFLIYFQGTGAADDSGLPNDRFFAVRPEGSVSTLKIQRTERGDSAVYLCASSLKGWLDEQFFGPGTRLTVL.

J is TRBJ2-7 and V is TRBV27, with a weak D call TRBD2 (7 bases). CDR1 is MNHEY, CDR2 SMNVEV, per germline (reference sequence). The V and J ends lost 6 bases and 7 bases respectively, with 16 bases between them. This CDR3 comprises 13 residues. CDR3: CASSRRGALEQYF. In DNA, the CDR3 is TGTGCCAGCAGCCGTCGGGGGGCGCTTGAGCAGTACTTC.

This clone was seen a single time. The chain joins TRBV4-3 to TRBJ2-2; D is uncertain. Trimming cost V 0 bases and J 5 bases, with 10 bases left between them. The CDR3 totals 15 residues. Germline V gene lookup returns CDR1 LGHNA and CDR2 YSLEER. This CDR3 is CASSQEFLGTGELFF. In nucleotides, the CDR3 is TGCGCCAGCAGCCAAGAATTCTTAGGGACCGGGGAGCTGTTTTTT.

The chain carries TRBV30 and TRBJ2-1; D possibly matches TRBD1 or TRBD2 (5 bases each). Germline V lookup: CDR1 GTSNPN, CDR2 SVGIG (reference sequence). This CDR3 is built from 16 residues. Trimming left V 0 bases short and J 4 bases short, with 16 bases between. The CDR3 spells CAWSVLGGVGYNEQFF. Here the CDR3 DNA reads TGTGCCTGGAGTGTACTTGGGGGAGTGGGATACAATGAGCAGTTCTTC.

The V call is TRBV28, the J call TRBJ2-5, with TRBD2 identical over 9 bases. Germline CDR1 and CDR2: MDHEN and SYDVKM. After removal of 5 bases from V and 4 bases from J, the junction contained 8 bases not matched to a gene. The CDR3 has 15 amino acids. The CDR3 region has the DNA TGTGCCAGCAGTCTAGCGGGGTCGGCACCAGAGACCCAGTACTTC. Its translation: CASSLAGSAPETQYF.

This rearrangement joins TRBV28 to TRBJ2-1; the match to TRBD1 covers 12 bases. The germline V gene has CDR1 MDHEN and CDR2 SYDVKM. J was trimmed by 8 bases and V by 6 bases; bases with no gene match: 8. The CDR3 spans 15 residues. DNA of the CDR3: TGTGCCAGCAGACTTACCCGGGACAGGGGGCATGAGCAGTTCTTC. It translates to CASRLTRDRGHEQFF.

As DNA, the CDR3 is TGTGCCAGTAGTGTACGGGGGTACGAGCAGTACTTC. As protein: CASSVRGYEQYF. The chain combines TRBV19 with TRBJ2-7, with D possibly matching TRBD2 (6 bases). With 5 bases removed from V and 4 bases from J, the gap between germline ends came to 9 bases. The CDR3 is 12 amino acids. Germline CDR1 LNHDA, CDR2 SQIVND (reference sequence).

CDR3 bases: TGTGCCAGCAGTTTATACCGACAGGGAACATCCTACGAGCAGTACTTC. It specifies CASSLYRQGTSYEQYF. The chain combines TRBV28 with TRBJ2-7; 7 bases match TRBD1. From germline, CDR1 is MDHEN and CDR2 SYDVKM. J was trimmed by 1 base and V by 1 base; bases with no gene match: 7. CDR3 length: 16 residues.

This clone appeared a single time. This sequence joins TRBV28 and TRBJ1-5; D gene unclear. This CDR3 region has 12 residues. Trimming stripped 10 bases from V and 2 bases from J, with 9 bases between. The germline V gene has CDR1 MDHEN and CDR2 SYDVKM. CDR3 region: CAIGAGNQPQHF. Here the CDR3 DNA reads TGTGCCATTGGAGCGGGCAATCAGCCCCAGCATTTT.

The genes are TRBV19 and TRBJ2-7; 7 nucleotides agree with TRBD2. The germline CDR1 and CDR2 sequences are LNHDA and SQIVND (reference sequence). Trimming cost V 7 bases and J 5 bases; bases outside gene matches: 8. The CDR3 runs 13 residues. This CDR3 reads CASTGLGRNEQYF. In nucleotides, the CDR3 is TGTGCCAGTACCGGACTAGGTCGGAACGAGCAGTACTTC.

The chain is built from TRBV23-1 and TRBJ2-5, with D perhaps matching TRBD2 (5 bases). TRBV23-1 is annotated as an ORF whose role is uncertain. Trimming removed 7 bases from V and 8 bases from J, with 11 bases in between. CDR3 length: 11 residues. The CDR3: CASNGGATQYF. The CDR3 DNA sequence: TGCGCCAGCAATGGAGGTGCTACCCAGTACTTC.

For the CDR3, the DNA is TGTGCCAGCAGCTACATTCCTAGACAGAATGAAAAACTGTTTTTT. Translating gives CASSYIPRQNEKLFF. This chain joins TRBV6-5 and TRBJ1-4, with D possibly TRBD1 on 5 matching bases. This CDR3 contains 15 residues. V shed 6 bases and J shed 5 bases, with 16 bases lying between them. The germline CDR1 and CDR2 sequences are MNHEY and SVGAGI.

The chain is built from TRBV28 and TRBJ2-1; D is perhaps TRBD1 or TRBD2 (5 bases each). The CDR3 covers 11 residues. Germline CDR1 is MDHEN and CDR2 is SYDVKM. Between the trimmed V and J ends, which lost 7 bases and 5 bases, there was a span of 6 bases. CDR3: CASMGDNEQFF. The CDR3 region has the DNA TGTGCCAGCATGGGGGACAATGAGCAGTTCTTC.

This clone was detected only once. The rearrangement uses TRBV9 and TRBJ1-4, with 8 bases that match TRBD1. J lost 3 bases, V lost 4 bases, and 5 bases had no gene match. CDR1 and CDR2 (germline): SGDLS, YYNGEE. This CDR3 region has 15 residues. Here the CDR3 DNA reads TGTGCCAGCAGCCCCAGGACAGGGCCTAATGAAAAACTGTTTTTT. It encodes CASSPRTGPNEKLFF.

The chain carries TRBV5-4 and TRBJ2-5; 11 nucleotides align to TRBD2. Germline V gene lookup returns CDR1 SGHNT and CDR2 YYREEE (reference sequence). V shed 1 base, J shed 5 bases, and the junction held 7 bases outside the gene matches. The CDR3 has 16 amino acids. The CDR3 DNA sequence: TGTGCCAGCAGCTTGCCACTAGCGGGAGTCAGGGAGACCCAGTACTTC. Translated, it gives CASSLPLAGVRETQYF.

The chain has TRBV9 and TRBJ2-5; no reliable D call. Germline CDR1 SGDLS, CDR2 YYNGEE. CDR3 length: 14 residues. V was pared by 0 bases and J by 2 bases, with 8 bases between. CDR3 sequence (DNA): TGTGCCAGCAGCGTAGGGTCATATCAAGAGACCCAGTACTTC. This gives the protein CASSVGSYQETQYF.

The rearrangement links TRBV7-9 to TRBJ2-7, with 8 bases aligning to TRBD1. Germline CDR1 reads SEHNR; CDR2 reads FQNEAQ (reference sequence). V dropped 2 bases and J dropped 2; count of bases not matched to a gene: 2. This CDR3 spans 14 amino acids. The chain's CDR3 is CASSLQQGAYEQYF. DNA of the CDR3: TGTGCCAGCAGCTTACAACAGGGGGCCTACGAGCAGTACTTC.